This passage covers 10 T cell receptor beta chains from one sample sequenced in a study of T-cell reconstitution after alpha-beta-depleted transplantation in children. Unique molecular identifiers tagged the TCRbeta library. TCRdb re-analysed the PCR reads in MiXCR, keeping a single row per CDR3 protein. The sample has more than 450,000 distinct CDR3 sequences; about 17% are singletons. The sequencing used PBMCs from the stem cell graft donor, collected from the stem cell graft. These receptors were obtained from a human donor who donated a stem cell graft to a child with acute lymphoblastic leukemia.

This rearrangement joins TRBV11-1 to TRBJ2-1, with 10 bases identical to TRBD2. With 5 bases clipped from V and 0 bases from J, the junction kept 10 bases outside the gene matches. CDR3 length: 18 residues. The germline V gene has CDR1 SGHAT and CDR2 FQDESV (reference sequence). CDR3 sequence (DNA): TGTGCCAGCAGCCCTCGGACTAGCGGAGCGAGCTCCTACAATGAGCAGTTCTTC. It translates to CASSPRTSGASSYNEQFF.

The chain has TRBV10-1 and TRBJ2-3; 9 bases align to TRBD1. This CDR3 is built from 15 residues. Germline V gene lookup returns CDR1 WNHNN and CDR2 SYGVQD (reference sequence). V lost 6 bases and J lost 9; bases outside the gene matches: 13. DNA for the CDR3: TGCGCCAGCAGCGTCGGGACAGGGATCGGTCAGACGCAGTATTTT. Its protein is CASSVGTGIGQTQYF.

This chain joins TRBV21-1 and TRBJ2-7; TRBD2, the D gene given by the table, was not confirmed from the DNA. TRBV21-1 corresponds to a pseudogene. The CDR3 contains 13 residues. The CDR3 DNA follows: TGTGCCAGCAGCAAACAGCGGACCTACGAGCAGTACTTC. Translating gives CASSKQRTYEQYF.

The genes are TRBV2 and TRBJ1-6; D ambiguous. CDR1 and CDR2 (germline): SNHLY, FYNNEI. CDR3 length: 15 residues. V was cut by 1 base and J by 0 bases, with 4 bases left in between. The DNA for the CDR3 is TGTGCCAGCAGTGAAGACAGCTCCTATAATTCACCCCTCCACTTT. This codes for CASSEDSSYNSPLHF.

The gene calls are TRBV12-3 or TRBV12-4 and TRBJ1-2; no clear D gene. Trimming shortened V by 1 base and J by 4 bases, and 7 bases separated the two germline ends. The CDR3 spans 13 residues. CDR3 sequence reads: CASSLDGLYGYTF. As DNA, the CDR3 is TGTGCCAGCAGTTTAGATGGTCTCTATGGCTACACCTTC.

This clonotype showed up just a few times. The genes are TRBV5-1 and TRBJ2-7; the match to TRBD1 covers 9 bases. The J segment lost 3 bases and the V segment lost 7 bases, leaving 8 bases of the junction unmatched. CDR3 length: 14 residues. Germline CDR1 reads SGHRS; CDR2 reads YFSETQ. The DNA for the CDR3 is TGCGCCAGCGGTACGGGACAGGGAATCTACGAGCAGTACTTC. It specifies CASGTGQGIYEQYF.

This chain connects TRBV4-1 to TRBJ2-2; 8 bases match TRBD2. This CDR3 spans 18 amino acids. Germline V gene lookup returns CDR1 MGHRA and CDR2 YSYEKL. The J segment lost 5 bases and the V segment lost 0 bases, leaving 11 bases of the junction unmatched. The CDR3 DNA sequence: TGCGCCAGCAGCCAAGAGGGGCCCGGGTTAGCGGGAACCGGGGAGCTGTTTTTT. Residues: CASSQEGPGLAGTGELFF.

There are a few counts of this clonotype. V usage is TRBV5-1 and J usage is TRBJ2-7; D gene ambiguous. The germline gives CDR1 SGHRS, CDR2 YFSETQ. V shed 2 bases and J shed 2 bases, with 11 bases lying between them. This CDR3 comprises 14 residues. The CDR3 nucleotides are TGCGCCAGCAGCTTCGACGGCGGAACCTACGAGCAGTACTTC. This codes for CASSFDGGTYEQYF. Full variable domain (remainder filled in from reference TRBV5-1 and TRBJ2-7): KAGVTQTPRYLIKTRGQQVTLSCSPISGHRSVSWYQQTPGQGLQFLFEYFSETQRNKGNFPGRFSGRQFSNSRSEMNVSTLELGDSALYLCASSFDGGTYEQYFGPGTRLTVT.

In its sample, this clonotype was seen a few times. The chain combines TRBV6-1 with TRBJ2-6; D not resolved. CDR3 length equals 15 residues. Germline-derived CDR1 and CDR2 are MNHNS and SASEGT. Trimming pared 3 bases from V and 0 bases from J, leaving 6 bases between. CDR3 loop: CASSDEPSGANVLTF. DNA for the CDR3: TGTGCCAGCAGTGATGAGCCCTCTGGGGCCAACGTCCTGACTTTC.

This clonotype was seen only a few times. The chain couples TRBV20-1 to TRBJ2-7; 9 nucleotides match TRBD1. Germline V gene sequence: CDR1 DFQATT, CDR2 SNEGSKA (reference sequence). V was pared by 5 bases and J by 2 bases, with 4 bases of the junction left unmatched. CDR3 size: 13 residues. CDR3 DNA: TGCAGTGCTGTCGGGGACAGGGCCTACGAGCAGTACTTC. Its protein is CSAVGDRAYEQYF.